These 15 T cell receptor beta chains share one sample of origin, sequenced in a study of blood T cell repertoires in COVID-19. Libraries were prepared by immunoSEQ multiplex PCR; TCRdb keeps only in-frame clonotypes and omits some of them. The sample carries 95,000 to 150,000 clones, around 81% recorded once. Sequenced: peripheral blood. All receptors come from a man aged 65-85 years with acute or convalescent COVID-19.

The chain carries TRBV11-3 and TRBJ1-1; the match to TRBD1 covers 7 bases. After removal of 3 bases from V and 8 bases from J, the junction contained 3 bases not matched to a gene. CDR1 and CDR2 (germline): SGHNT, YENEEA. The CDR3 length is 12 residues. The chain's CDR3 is CASSLDRKEAFF. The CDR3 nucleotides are TGTGCCAGCAGCTTGGACAGGAAGGAAGCTTTCTTT.

The CDR3 sequence is CASSLVGTGGKNIQYF. The CDR3, as DNA: TGTGCCAGCAGCTTAGTCGGGACAGGGGGGAAAAACATTCAGTACTTC. The chain carries TRBV11-2 and TRBJ2-4; 11 bases align to TRBD1. CDR3 size: 16 residues. J lost 4 bases, V lost 1 base, and 3 bases had no gene match. Germline CDR1 reads SGHAT; CDR2 reads FQNNGV.

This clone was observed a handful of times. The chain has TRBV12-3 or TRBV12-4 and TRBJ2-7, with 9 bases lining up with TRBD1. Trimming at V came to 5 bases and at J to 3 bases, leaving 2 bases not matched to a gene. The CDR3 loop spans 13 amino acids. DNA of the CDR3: TGTGCCAGCAGTCGGGACAGGGACTACGAGCAGTACTTC. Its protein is CASSRDRDYEQYF.

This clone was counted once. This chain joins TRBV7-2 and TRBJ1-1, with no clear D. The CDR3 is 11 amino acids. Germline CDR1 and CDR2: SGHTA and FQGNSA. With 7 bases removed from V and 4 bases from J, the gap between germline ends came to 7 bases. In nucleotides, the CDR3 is TGTGCCAGCACCCCAGGCACTGAAGCTTTCTTT. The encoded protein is CASTPGTEAFF.

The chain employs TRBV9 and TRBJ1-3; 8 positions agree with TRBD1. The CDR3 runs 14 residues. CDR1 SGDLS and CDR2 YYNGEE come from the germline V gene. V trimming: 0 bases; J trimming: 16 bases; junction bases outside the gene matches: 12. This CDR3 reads CASSVAGQGPITYF. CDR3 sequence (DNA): TGTGCCAGCAGCGTAGCAGGACAGGGCCCAATTACGTATTTT.

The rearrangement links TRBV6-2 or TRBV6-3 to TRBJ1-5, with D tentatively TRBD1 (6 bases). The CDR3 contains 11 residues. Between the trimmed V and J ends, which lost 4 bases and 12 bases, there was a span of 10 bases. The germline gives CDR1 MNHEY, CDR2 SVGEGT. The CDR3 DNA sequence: TGTGCCAGCAGTTCCTCGGGACACCAGCATTTT. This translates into CASSSSGHQHF.

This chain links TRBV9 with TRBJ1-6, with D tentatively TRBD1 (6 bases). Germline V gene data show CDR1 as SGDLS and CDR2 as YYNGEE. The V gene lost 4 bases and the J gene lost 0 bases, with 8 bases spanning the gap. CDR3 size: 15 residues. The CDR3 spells CASSSGASYNSPLHF. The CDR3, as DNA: TGTGCCAGCAGCTCAGGGGCCTCCTATAATTCACCCCTCCACTTT.

The CDR3 bases are TGCGCCAGCAGCTTGGGGACAGAAAACACCATATATTTT. Protein sequence: CASSLGTENTIYF. The chain recombines TRBV5-1 with TRBJ1-3, with a possible D match to TRBD1 (6 bases). V lost 0 bases and J lost 6, with 7 bases in between. The germline gives CDR1 SGHRS, CDR2 YFSETQ. This CDR3 region has 13 residues.

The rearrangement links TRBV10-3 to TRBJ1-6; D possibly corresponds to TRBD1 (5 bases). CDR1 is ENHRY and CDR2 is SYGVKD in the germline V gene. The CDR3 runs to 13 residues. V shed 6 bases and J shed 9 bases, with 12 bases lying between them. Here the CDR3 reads CAIRDKEASPLHF. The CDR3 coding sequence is TGTGCCATCAGGGACAAAGAGGCTTCACCCCTCCACTTT.

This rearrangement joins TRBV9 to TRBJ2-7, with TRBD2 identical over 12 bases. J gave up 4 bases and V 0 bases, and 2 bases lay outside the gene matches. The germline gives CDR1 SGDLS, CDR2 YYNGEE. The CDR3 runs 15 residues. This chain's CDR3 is CASSVEGTSGYEQYF. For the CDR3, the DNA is TGTGCCAGCAGCGTAGAGGGGACTAGCGGGTACGAGCAGTACTTC.

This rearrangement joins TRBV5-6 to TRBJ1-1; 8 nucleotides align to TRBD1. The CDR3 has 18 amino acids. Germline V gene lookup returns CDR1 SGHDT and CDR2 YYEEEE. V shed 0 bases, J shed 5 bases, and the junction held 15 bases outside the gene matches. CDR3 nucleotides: TGTGCCAGCAGCTTGGCCGTTGGGGGCAGGGGGCTGGGAACTGAAGCTTTCTTT. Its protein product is CASSLAVGGRGLGTEAFF.

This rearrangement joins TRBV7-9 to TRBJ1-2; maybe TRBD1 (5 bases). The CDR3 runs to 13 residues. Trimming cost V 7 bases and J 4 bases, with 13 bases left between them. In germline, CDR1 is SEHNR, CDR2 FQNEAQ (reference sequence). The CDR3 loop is CASIGGNLYGYTF. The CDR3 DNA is TGTGCCAGCATTGGGGGGAACCTCTATGGCTACACCTTC.

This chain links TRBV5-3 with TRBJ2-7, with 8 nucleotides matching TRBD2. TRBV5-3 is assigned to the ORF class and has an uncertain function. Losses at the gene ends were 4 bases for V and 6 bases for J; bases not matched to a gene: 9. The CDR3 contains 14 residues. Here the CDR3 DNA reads TGTGCCAGAAGCACGGGACTAGATAGCCCCGAGCAGTACTTC. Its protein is CARSTGLDSPEQYF.

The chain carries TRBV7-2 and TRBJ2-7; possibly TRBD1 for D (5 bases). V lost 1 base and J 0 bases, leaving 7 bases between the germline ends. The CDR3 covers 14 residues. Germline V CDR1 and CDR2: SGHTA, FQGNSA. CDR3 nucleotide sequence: TGTGCCAGCAGCTTAGGGGGCGCCTCCTACGAGCAGTACTTC. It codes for CASSLGGASYEQYF.

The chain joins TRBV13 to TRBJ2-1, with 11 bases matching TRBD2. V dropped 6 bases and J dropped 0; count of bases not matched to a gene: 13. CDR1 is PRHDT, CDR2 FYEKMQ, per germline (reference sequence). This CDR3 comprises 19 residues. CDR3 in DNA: TGTGCCAGCAGTTTTTCCACGACTAGCGGGGTATCCTCCTACAATGAGCAGTTCTTC. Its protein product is CASSFSTTSGVSSYNEQFF.